The rows below give T cell receptor beta chains drawn from one sample of a study of T cells expressing NK-cell markers. TCRdb reanalyzed the 5' RACE reads and collapses them to one entry per CDR3 protein, without DNA. The sample totals hundreds of thousands of distinct CDR3 sequences. The sample consisted of blood T cells: a sorted CD56 or NKG2C T cell subset, CD4+ or CD8+ T cells, or bulk PBMC T cells (not recorded which). These receptors all come from a woman aged 18 to 75 in good health. Both conserved end residues are part of each CDR3. Fields, in order: CDR3 protein, J gene, V gene.

CDR3: CASTPRSNTEAFF; J: TRBJ1-1; V: TRBV19
CDR3: CASSLLRANTEAFF; J: TRBJ1-1; V: TRBV5-1
CDR3: CASSLGAAPVSPLHF; J: TRBJ1-6; V: TRBV7-8
CDR3: CASSILQGAAETQYF; J: TRBJ2-5; V: TRBV19
CDR3: CATTGTAVKEAFF; J: TRBJ1-1; V: TRBV6-6
CDR3: CATSPGQTSYEQYF; J: TRBJ2-7; V: TRBV24-1
CDR3: CATSRDAWGYNEQFF; J: TRBJ2-1; V: TRBV15
CDR3: CASRLRDKDEQFF; J: TRBJ2-1; V: TRBV12-3/TRBV12-4
CDR3: CASSDLSDTQYF; J: TRBJ2-3; V: TRBV27
CDR3: CASSQGGWGTQYF; J: TRBJ2-5; V: TRBV4-1